This TCR beta chain is from a study of blood T cells in healthy people across ages (dated by TCRdb to between 2014 and 2017). For the study in its entirety: In model experiments, template switching captured about one uniquely barcoded TCR beta cDNA molecule for every two T cells. To track age-related changes in TCR beta repertoire diversity, the study relied on deep sequencing normalized with unique cDNA molecular identifiers. Four age groups were formed from the donors: young (average about 16 years), middle-aged (approximately 40), aged (roughly 59) and long-lived (more than 75). To avoid experimental bias, donors of different ages were spread randomly across the sequencing lanes. For two donors (one aged 18 to 29 and one aged 80 or older), the study analyzed two additional independent replicas of 1 million unique cDNA reads from the same blood draw.

A word on this clonotype: No antigen is known for it. Base quality data are lacking; no much larger clone is found one base away.

CDR1 SGHTA and CDR2 FQGNSA were looked up in the germline V gene. The CDR3 measures 13 amino acids from cysteine to phenylalanine. Just the 39-base CDR3 DNA is kept, in frame starting at base 1. V and J lose 5 bases and 4 bases, and a span of 11 bases separates them. The library relied on 5' RACE. TCRdb lists the instrument as Illumina HiSeq 2500. A second PCR of about 7 to 12 cycles was run with a J-beta primer mix and a sample-barcoded 5' primer. A template-switch 5' adaptor carrying 12 random nucleotides introduced a unique molecular identifier onto each TCR beta cDNA molecule. Each sample yielded at least 2.5 million CDR3-containing paired-end reads. First-strand cDNA was synthesized from all RNA with the Mint cDNA synthesis kit, primed by a TRBC-specific oligonucleotide. All cDNA was treated with uracil-DNA glycosylase and then went through a first 18-cycle PCR with the universal primers M1SS and BC2_uni_R. In the original analysis: Each sample was normalized by randomly selecting 1 million high-quality reads, each carrying a distinct molecular identifier. Reads sharing molecular identifiers were discarded rather than binned into consensus sequences. MiTCR, set to a Q25 quality threshold and the strictest error-elimination algorithm, was used for CDR3 identification, clonotype clustering and error correction. A nonparametric unseen species model with Euler transformation was used to estimate a lower bound on total TCR beta diversity. TCRdb took the public reads, trimmed them with fastp at Q25, ran MiXCR for clone calling and kept in-frame beta chains. Entries are consolidated by CDR3 protein sequence, retaining the most common genes and DNA. The V and J calls here are based on TCRdb, not the publication. The sample yields about 1.4 million distinct CDR3 sequences; 45% to 70% were counted once. Clones ranked in the top ten supply 6.7% of the sample.

The approximately 40 donors, aged about 6 to 100 years, were systemically healthy Caucasian individuals from Russia. Each donor gave ten milliliters of peripheral blood, collected into EDTA-treated Vacutainer tubes. Ficoll-Paque density-gradient centrifugation was used to isolate PBMCs, with at least 6 million obtained per sample. Total RNA was extracted from PBMCs with Trizol reagent, with at least 6 micrograms obtained per sample. The percentages of naive CD45RAhigh/CD27high T cells were determined by flow cytometry on a PBMC aliquot from every donor. What the authors observed across the whole study: Bulk unsorted PBMC profiling prevented conclusive comparison of naive and antigen-experienced compartments. Total diversity estimates from one million sequenced T cells were considered lower bounds and underestimates. As age increased, observed TCR beta diversity per million T cells dropped in a roughly linear way, and a significant reduction was already evident by age 40. Compared with the aged group, the long-lived group had more naive CD4+ T cells, fewer expanded clones and increased TCR diversity, a pattern suggesting age selection. Observed TCR beta diversity correlated strongly with the percentage of naive T cells measured by flow cytometry. Because the CMV infection status of the donors was unknown, age-related changes in expanded clonotypes may potentially have been confounded.

This TCR was recovered from a man aged 18 to 30 in good health. Sequencing input: blood. The V gene is TRBV7-2 and the J gene is TRBJ1-1; TRBD1 is a weak D gene call, 5 bases matching. The CDR3 reads CASSRGPFTEAFF. The DNA sequence follows: TGTGCCAGCAGCCGGGGACCGTTCACTGAAGCTTTCTTT.